This T cell receptor beta chain was sequenced for a study of cytomegalovirus exposure and HLA in healthy donors. The CDR3 covers 14 residues. With V trimmed by 5 bases and J by 1 base, 5 bases remained unmatched. Germline V gives CDR1 SGHRS, CDR2 YFSETQ. The study, taken as a whole, reports: The dataset shows that most TCR sequences were rare, while some public TCRs occurred in many donors.

With respect to this clone: Antigen unknown.

PCR primers comprised 60 Vbeta and 13 Jbeta primers. Repertoires were generated with immunoSEQ multiplex PCR, while TCRdb's copy carries only in-frame clones and drops some. The table shows around 67,000 clones, with about four fifths occurring only once. The sequencing input was PBMCs. This chain connects TRBV5-1 to TRBJ1-1, with TRBD1 matching 7 bases. The receptor's source is a man aged 18 to 29 in good health and CMV-seropositive. The CDR3 bases are TGCGCCAGCAGTGCCGGGACAGCGAACACTGAAGCTTTCTTT. It is translated as CASSAGTANTEAFF.